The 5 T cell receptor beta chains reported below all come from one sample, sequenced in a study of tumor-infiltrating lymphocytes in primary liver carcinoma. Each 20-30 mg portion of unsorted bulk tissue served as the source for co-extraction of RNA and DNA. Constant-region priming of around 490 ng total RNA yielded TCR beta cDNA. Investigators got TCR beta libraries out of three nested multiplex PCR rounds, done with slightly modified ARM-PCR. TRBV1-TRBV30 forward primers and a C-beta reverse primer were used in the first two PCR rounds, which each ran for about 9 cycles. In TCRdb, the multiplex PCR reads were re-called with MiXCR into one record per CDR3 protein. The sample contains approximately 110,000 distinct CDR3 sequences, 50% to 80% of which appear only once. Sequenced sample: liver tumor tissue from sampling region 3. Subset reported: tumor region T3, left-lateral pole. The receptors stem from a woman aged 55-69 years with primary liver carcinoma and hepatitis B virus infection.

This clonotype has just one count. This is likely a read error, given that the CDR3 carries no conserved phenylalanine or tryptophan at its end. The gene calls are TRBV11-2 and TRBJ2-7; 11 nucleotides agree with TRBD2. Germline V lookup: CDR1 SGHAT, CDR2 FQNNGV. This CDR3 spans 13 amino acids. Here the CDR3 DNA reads TGTGTCAGCAGCTTAACTAGCGGGAGTGAGCAGTACCTC. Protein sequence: CVSSLTSGSEQYL.

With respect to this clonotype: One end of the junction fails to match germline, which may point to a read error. CDR3 amino acids: CVSSFQGEETQYF. The DNA for the CDR3 is TGTGTCAGCAGCTTTCAGGGCGAAGAGACCCAGTACTTC. The rearrangement links TRBV11-2 to TRBJ2-5; D might be TRBD1 (5 bases). This CDR3 comprises 13 residues. Germline assignment: CDR1 SGHAT and CDR2 FQNNGV.

CDR3 nucleotides: TGCGCCAGCAGCCTAAACCCGGATACGCAGTATTTT. It translates to CASSLNPDTQYF. V usage is TRBV5-1 and J usage is TRBJ2-3; no clear D. The germline CDR1 and CDR2 sequences are SGHRS and YFSETQ. This CDR3 has 12 amino acids. Trimming took 4 bases from V and 6 from J, leaving 9 bases between them.

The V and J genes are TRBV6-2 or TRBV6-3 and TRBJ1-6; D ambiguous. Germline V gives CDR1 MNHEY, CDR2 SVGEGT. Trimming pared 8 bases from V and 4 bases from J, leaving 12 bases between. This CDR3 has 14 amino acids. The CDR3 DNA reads TGTGCCAGCTTCGACTCAGGTTATAATTCACCCCTCCACTTT. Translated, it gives CASFDSGYNSPLHF.

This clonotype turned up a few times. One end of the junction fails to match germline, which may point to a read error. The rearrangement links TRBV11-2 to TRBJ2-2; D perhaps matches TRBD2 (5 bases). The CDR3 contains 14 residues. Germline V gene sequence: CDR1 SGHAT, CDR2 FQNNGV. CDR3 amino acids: CASSFSVFTGERFF. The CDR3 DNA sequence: TGTGCCAGCAGCTTTAGCGTATTCACCGGGGAGCGGTTTTTT.